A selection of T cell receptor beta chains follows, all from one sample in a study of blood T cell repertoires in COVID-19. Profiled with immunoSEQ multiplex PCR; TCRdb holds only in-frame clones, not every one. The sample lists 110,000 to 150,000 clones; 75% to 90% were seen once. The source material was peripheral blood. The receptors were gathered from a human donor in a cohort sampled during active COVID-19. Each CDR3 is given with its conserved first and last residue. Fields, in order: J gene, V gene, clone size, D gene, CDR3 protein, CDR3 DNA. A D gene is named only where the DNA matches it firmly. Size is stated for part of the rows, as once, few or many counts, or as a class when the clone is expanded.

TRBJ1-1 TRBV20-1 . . CSAGGYYTEAFF TGCAGTGCTGGTGGGTACTACACTGAAGCTTTCTTT
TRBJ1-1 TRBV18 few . CASSSLGVLNTEAFF TGTGCCAGCTCGTCCTTAGGGGTTCTGAACACTGAAGCTTTCTTT
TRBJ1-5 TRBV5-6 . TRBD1 CASSARDRGTQPQHF TGTGCCAGCAGCGCAAGGGACAGGGGGACGCAGCCCCAGCATTTT
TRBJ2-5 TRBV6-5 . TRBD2 CASSKLAGGAETQYF TGTGCCAGCAGTAAACTAGCGGGAGGTGCGGAGACCCAGTACTTC
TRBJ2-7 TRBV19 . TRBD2 CASSIGGGVENEQYF TGTGCCAGTAGTATAGGGGGGGGAGTTGAGAACGAGCAGTACTTC
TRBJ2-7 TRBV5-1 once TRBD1 CASSLDRGREQYF TGCGCCAGCAGCTTAGACAGGGGGCGCGAGCAGTACTTC
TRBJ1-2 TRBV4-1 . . CASSQVGQFYGYTF TGCGCCAGCAGCCAAGTGGGACAATTCTATGGCTACACCTTC
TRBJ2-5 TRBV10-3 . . CAIKQADTETQYF TGTGCCATCAAGCAGGCCGATACGGAGACCCAGTACTTC
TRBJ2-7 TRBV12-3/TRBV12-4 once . CASRRGRGYEQYF TGTGCCAGCAGGCGGGGCCGAGGGTACGAGCAGTACTTC
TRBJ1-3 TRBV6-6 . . CASRAGAVGNTIYF TGTGCCAGCAGGGCAGGGGCGGTTGGAAACACCATATATTTT
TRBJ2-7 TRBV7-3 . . CASSLGAASSYEQYF TGTGCCAGCAGCTTAGGAGCGGCAAGCTCCTACGAGCAGTACTTC
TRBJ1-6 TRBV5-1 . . CASSLAQITNSPLHF TGCGCCAGCAGCTTGGCGCAGATAACCAATTCACCCCTCCACTTT
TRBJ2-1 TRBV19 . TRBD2 CASSRTSGRSNEQFF TGTGCCAGTAGTAGGACTAGCGGGAGATCCAATGAGCAGTTCTTC
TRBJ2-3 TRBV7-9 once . CASSFGGDTDTQYF TGTGCCAGCAGCTTTGGCGGCGACACAGATACGCAGTATTTT
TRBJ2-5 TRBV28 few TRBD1 CASSSPGQLQETQYF TGTGCCAGCAGTTCCCCGGGACAGCTTCAAGAGACCCAGTACTTC
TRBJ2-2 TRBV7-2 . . CASSQTTFLGYTGELFF TGTGCCAGCAGCCAAACCACGTTCCTAGGATACACCGGGGAGCTGTTTTTT
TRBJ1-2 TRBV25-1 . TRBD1 CASSEYRGMDYGYTF TGTGCCAGCAGTGAATACAGGGGGATGGACTATGGCTACACCTTC
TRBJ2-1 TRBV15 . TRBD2 CATSRVTGGPGEQFF TGTGCCACCAGCAGAGTGACGGGAGGGCCGGGTGAGCAGTTCTTC
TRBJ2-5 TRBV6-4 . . CASSAGFGETQYF TGTGCCAGCAGTGCAGGGTTCGGAGAGACCCAGTACTTC
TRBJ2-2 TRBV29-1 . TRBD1 CSGRVNRGQPNTGELFF TGCAGCGGCAGAGTAAACCGGGGACAGCCGAACACCGGGGAGCTGTTTTTT
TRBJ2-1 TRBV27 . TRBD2 CASISRLAGESGNEQFF TGTGCCAGCATCTCTCGACTAGCGGGGGAGTCTGGCAATGAGCAGTTCTTC
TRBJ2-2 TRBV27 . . CASSLLGANTGELFF TGTGCCAGCAGTTTACTGGGAGCGAACACCGGGGAGCTGTTTTTT
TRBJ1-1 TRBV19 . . CASRFGGRTEAFF TGTGCCAGCCGGTTCGGGGGTAGAACTGAAGCTTTCTTT
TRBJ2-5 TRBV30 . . CAWSALSGETQYF TGTGCCTGGAGTGCCCTATCAGGGGAGACCCAGTACTTC
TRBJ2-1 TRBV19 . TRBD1 CASSIPGQGYNEQFF TGTGCCAGTAGTATCCCGGGACAGGGGTACAATGAGCAGTTCTTC
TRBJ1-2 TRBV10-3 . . CAISELAAPAGYTF TGTGCCATCAGTGAGTTGGCGGCACCAGCCGGCTACACCTTC
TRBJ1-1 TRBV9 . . CASSVLTEMNTEAFF TGTGCCAGCAGCGTATTGACAGAAATGAACACTGAAGCTTTCTTT
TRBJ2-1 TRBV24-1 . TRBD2 CATSQGLALGEQFF TGTGCCACCAGCCAGGGACTAGCATTGGGTGAGCAGTTCTTC
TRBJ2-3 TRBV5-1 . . CASKGAVRQPTDTQYF TGCGCCAGCAAAGGAGCCGTCAGACAGCCGACGGATACGCAGTATTTT
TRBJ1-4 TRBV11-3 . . CASSLVGKLFF TGTGCCAGCAGTCTAGTGGGAAAACTGTTTTTT
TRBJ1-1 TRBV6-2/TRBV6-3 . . CASSYSVQPSTEAFF TGTGCCAGCAGTTACTCGGTACAGCCAAGCACTGAAGCTTTCTTT
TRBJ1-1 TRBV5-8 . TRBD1 CASRRGLGQANTEAFF TGTGCCAGCAGACGCGGTCTCGGACAGGCCAACACTGAAGCTTTCTTT
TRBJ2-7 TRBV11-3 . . CASSLEGRDYEQYF TGTGCCAGCAGCTTAGAGGGCAGAGACTACGAGCAGTACTTC
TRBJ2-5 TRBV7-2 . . CASSKSGIQETQYF TGTGCCAGCAGTAAAAGCGGAATCCAAGAGACCCAGTACTTC
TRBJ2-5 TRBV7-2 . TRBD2 CASSPSGGWETQYF TGTGCCAGCAGCCCCTCGGGGGGTTGGGAGACCCAGTACTTC
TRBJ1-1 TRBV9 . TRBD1 CASSIGQGYMNTEAFF TGTGCCAGCAGCATCGGACAGGGCTACATGAACACTGAAGCTTTCTTT
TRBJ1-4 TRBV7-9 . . CASSLYEKLFF TGTGCCAGTTCTCTCTATGAAAAACTGTTTTTT
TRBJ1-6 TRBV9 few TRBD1 CASSVDGQVHSPLHF TGTGCCAGCAGCGTAGATGGACAGGTCCATTCACCCCTCCACTTT
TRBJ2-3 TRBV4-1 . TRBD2 CASSQDLGLVPDTQYF TGCGCCAGCAGCCAAGATCTGGGACTAGTTCCAGATACGCAGTATTTT
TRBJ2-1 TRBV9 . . CASSVAGLTYNEQFF TGTGCCAGCAGCGTCGCAGGTTTAACCTACAATGAGCAGTTCTTC
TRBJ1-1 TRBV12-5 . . CASGRNTEAFF TGTGCTAGTGGGAGGAACACTGAAGCTTTCTTT
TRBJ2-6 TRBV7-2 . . CASSLVGGTGANVLTF TGTGCCAGCAGCTTAGTTGGAGGGACTGGGGCCAACGTCCTGACTTTC
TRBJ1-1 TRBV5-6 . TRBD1 CASSRGTGGAEAFF TGTGCCAGCAGCCGAGGGACAGGGGGAGCTGAAGCTTTCTTT
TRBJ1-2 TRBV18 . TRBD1 CASSPPDRAFSGYTF TGTGCCAGCTCACCACCCGACAGGGCTTTTAGCGGCTACACCTTC
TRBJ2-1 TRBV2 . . CASRAGSEQFF TGTGCCAGCAGGGCCGGGAGTGAGCAGTTCTTC
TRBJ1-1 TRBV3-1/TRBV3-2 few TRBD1 CASSQEWGTGASTEAFF TGTGCCAGCAGCCAAGAATGGGGGACAGGGGCGAGTACTGAAGCTTTCTTT
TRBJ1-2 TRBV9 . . CASSVETSGVYGYTF TGTGCCAGCAGCGTAGAAACGTCAGGCGTCTATGGCTACACCTTC
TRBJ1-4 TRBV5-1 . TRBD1 CASSQGQGGEKLFF TGCGCCAGCAGCCAGGGACAGGGGGGAGAAAAACTGTTTTTT
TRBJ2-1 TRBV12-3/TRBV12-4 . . CASSLRLEQFF TGTGCCAGCAGTCTCCGACTAGAGCAGTTCTTC
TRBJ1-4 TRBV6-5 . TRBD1 CAANSGGGSEKLFF TGTGCCGCGAACAGCGGAGGGGGCAGTGAAAAACTGTTTTTT
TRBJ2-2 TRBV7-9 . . CASNPAWQGGNTGELFF TGTGCCAGCAACCCAGCCTGGCAGGGTGGAAACACCGGGGAGCTGTTTTTT
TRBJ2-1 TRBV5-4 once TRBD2 CASSVRSGSGLDEQFF TGTGCCAGCAGCGTACGCAGCGGGAGCGGGTTGGATGAGCAGTTCTTC
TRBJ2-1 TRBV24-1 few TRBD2 CATRGGLAGAGEQFF TGTGCCACCAGGGGTGGTCTAGCGGGAGCAGGAGAGCAGTTCTTC
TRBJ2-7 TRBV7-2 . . CASTLGTGATYEQYF TGTGCCAGCACCCTGGGAACAGGTGCTACCTACGAGCAGTACTTC